The sequence of this TCR beta chain was determined in a study of T cells in Graves' hyperthyroidism and ophthalmopathy. Whole-study results and caveats: Most thyroid clonotypes that were expanded above 0.001 also turned up in blood.

TCR beta CDR3 regions were amplified from RNA transcripts. RT-PCR in the first round (using the HTBI primer set) targeted the TCR CDR3. TCRdb reprocessed the multiplex PCR reads with MiXCR, giving one entry per CDR3 protein. The table shows around 690,000 distinct CDR3 sequences, with less than 25% occurring only once. Trimming took 5 bases from V and 5 from J, leaving 19 bases between them. The CDR3 is made up of 16 amino acids. Germline V gene data show CDR1 as SGHTA and CDR2 as FQGTGA. In this sample, this clonotype turned up a few times. Its antigen is not identified. The J gene is TRBJ2-1, the V gene TRBV7-3; a weak D match, TRBD2 (5 bases). The sample comprised blood. The receptor was isolated from a man under 40 with Graves' ophthalmopathy. CDR3: CASSPWVGEGNNEQFF. The CDR3 DNA reads TGTGCCAGCAGCCCCTGGGTGGGAGAGGGAAACAATGAGCAGTTCTTC. Full variable domain (remainder filled in from reference TRBV7-3 and TRBJ2-1): GAGVSQTPSNKVTEKGKYVELRCDPISGHTALYWYRQSLGQGPEFLIYFQGTGAADDSGLPNDRFFAVRPEGSVSTLKIQRTERGDSAVYLCASSPWVGEGNNEQFFGPGTRLTVL.